This T cell receptor (beta chain) was recorded in a study of T-cell reconstitution after alpha-beta-depleted transplantation in children. Findings and limits, study-wide: After one year, T-cell counts and TCRbeta diversity mostly came from new T cells. Some patients showed high day-60 TCRbeta diversity, which derived from surviving recipient T cells and thymic progenitors. The origin of alpha-beta T cells about two months after transplant was reportedly several hundred expanded graft clones.

CDR3 length: 14 residues. Germline V gives CDR1 MDHEN, CDR2 SYDVKM. V shed 2 bases and J shed 7 bases, with 14 bases lying between them. Preparation of the TCRbeta library involved a method that used unique molecular identifiers. TCRdb re-derived calls from the PCR reads in MiXCR, one entry per CDR3 protein. The data show 300,000 to 350,000 distinct CDR3 sequences, with roughly 17% seen just once and 35% to 50% held by the top ten. This clonotype appeared a few times. The antigen is undetermined. This receptor was obtained from a male patient between 2 and 15 years old who had a stem cell transplant for acute lymphoblastic leukemia, so the T cells may come from the graft donor. The J gene is TRBJ2-5, the V gene TRBV28; no clear D gene. Specimen: PBMCs, mostly from graft donor cells, collected 360 days after TCRalphabeta/CD19-depleted stem cell transplant. The CDR3: CASSLPPEMGTQYF. As DNA, the CDR3 is TGTGCCAGCAGTTTACCCCCTGAAATGGGGACCCAGTACTTC.